The clone carrying this TCR beta chain was observed once. This entry comes from a study of blood T cell repertoires in COVID-19. On the study more broadly: Acute-phase and convalescent COVID-19 samples originated in the United States, Italy and Spain.

Original methodology: Reference gene primer amplification yielded estimated nucleated cell counts. Assay used: immunoSEQ multiplex PCR; TCRdb lists only in-frame clones, some missing. The V and J calls and clone size are taken from that table; D and trimming were inferred from the DNA. The sample includes about 39,000 clones, 85% of them seen just once. CDR1 is MDHEN, CDR2 SYDVKM, per germline. This CDR3 is 17 amino acids long. V shed 7 bases and J 2 bases; nucleotides not matched to a gene: 11. Input material: peripheral blood. The V call is TRBV28, the J call TRBJ2-7; 13 bases match TRBD2. The TCR was taken from a man in his 60s with acute or convalescent COVID-19. The CDR3, as DNA: TGTGCCAGCACCAGACCGGGACTAGCGGGAAATGCCTACGAGCAGTACTTC. Amino acids: CASTRPGLAGNAYEQYF.